A selection of T cell receptor beta chains follows, all from one sample in a study of blood T cells in healthy people across ages. A single record per CDR3 protein comes from TCRdb applying MiXCR to the 5' RACE reads. Of roughly 650,000 distinct CDR3 sequences in the sample, roughly 32% were seen once. The sequenced sample was blood. The source of these receptors is an elderly woman in good health. The CDR3 runs from the conserved cysteine through the conserved F or W. Only some rows state a clone size, as once, few, many or a class for expanded clones.

size	J	V	CDR3
few	TRBJ1-1	TRBV20-1	CSIKDRLNTEAFF
many	TRBJ2-4	TRBV7-2	CASSPGQRPKNIQYF
many	TRBJ2-3	TRBV9	CASSVEAPIWSTDTQYF
-	TRBJ2-1	TRBV7-8	CASSLSGNGAFF
many	TRBJ1-5	TRBV29-1	CSVEQGNNQPQHF
many	TRBJ2-1	TRBV10-3	CAIEDEGGLYNEQFF
-	TRBJ2-4	TRBV6-4	CASSDSGGGNIQYF
many	TRBJ1-5	TRBV28	CASSLGTGRDQPQHF
few	TRBJ1-1	TRBV28	CASSQQGANTEAFF
many	TRBJ2-3	TRBV20-1	CSATTSGTDTQYF
-	TRBJ2-1	TRBV27	CASSPRTGNNEQFF
-	TRBJ1-6	TRBV7-6	CASSPTGNNSPLHF
-	TRBJ2-3	TRBV5-1	CASSQRKSLAGTDTQYF
many	TRBJ1-2	TRBV5-4	CASSSGGVDGNYGYTF
many	TRBJ2-5	TRBV20-1	CSVRTVDETQYF
few	TRBJ1-2	TRBV30	CAWSAGQGLDYGYTF
-	TRBJ2-3	TRBV10-3	CAISPTSGSGITDTQYF
few	TRBJ1-5	TRBV6-5	CASSPRDRSPNQPQHF
-	TRBJ2-1	TRBV28	CASSWSPWNEQFF
many	TRBJ2-3	TRBV30	CAWKADTQYF
-	TRBJ1-1	TRBV20-1	CSARDNAWTEAFF
-	TRBJ2-5	TRBV6-5	CASSYSTTQYF
-	TRBJ2-1	TRBV7-3	CASSPPGQDFEQFF
many	TRBJ2-1	TRBV10-3	CAIGGQASYNEQFF
-	TRBJ2-7	TRBV12-3/TRBV12-4	CASSPSKTSGRRYEQYF
many	TRBJ2-7	TRBV10-3	CAISESRVYGQGKNIYEQYF
many	TRBJ1-2	TRBV6-2/TRBV6-3	CASSRAGGRYGYTF
many	TRBJ2-4	TRBV20-1	CSVSGELAKNIQYF
many	TRBJ2-5	TRBV13	CASSLGRRRTQYF